This T cell receptor (beta chain) derives from a study of blood T cell repertoires in COVID-19. Study details: Researchers got acute and convalescent COVID-19 samples from the United States, Italy and Spain. Sample material is recorded as cDNA or gDNA derived from T cells, B-cell-depleted T cells, or PBMCs.

As processed by the authors: Amplification with reference gene primers provided the estimates of nucleated cell counts. Assay: immunoSEQ multiplex PCR; the TCRdb copy retains only in-frame clones and omits some. V, J and clone size are those of that table, while D and trimming were read from the DNA. Of approximately 280,000 clones in the sample, around 91% were seen once. As to this clone: The same CDR3 is also encoded by other DNA sequences in this sample.

The germline gives CDR1 KGHDR, CDR2 SFDVKD. The CDR3 has 15 residues. V was pared by 4 bases and J by 3 bases, with 12 bases between. The chain carries TRBV24-1 and TRBJ1-5; D possibly corresponds to TRBD1 (5 bases). The source is a woman aged 55-70 years with acute or convalescent COVID-19. The specimen was peripheral blood. The CDR3 DNA follows: TGTGCCACCAGTGACGGCCAGGGAAACAATCAGCCCCAGCATTTT. This gives the protein CATSDGQGNNQPQHF.